This T cell receptor beta chain was sequenced for a study of blood T cell repertoires in COVID-19. About the study: Italy, Spain and the United States were the sources of the convalescent and acute COVID-19 samples. In each case, the material was cDNA or gDNA derived from T cells, B-cell-depleted T cells, or PBMCs.

Per the authors' pipeline: It was from reference gene primer amplification that nucleated cell counts were estimated. Using immunoSEQ multiplex PCR, the repertoire was profiled, and TCRdb retains in-frame clones only, with some absent. That table gives V, J and clone size, and the DNA gave D and trimming. The table records some 56,000 clones, around four fifths of them present only once. The V and J ends lost 1 base and 4 bases, in that order; junction bases with no gene match: 0. This CDR3 has 15 amino acids. CDR1 and CDR2 from the germline V gene are SGHNT and YYREEE (reference sequence). This TCR was recovered from a woman aged 80 or over with acute or convalescent COVID-19. The chain combines TRBV5-4 with TRBJ2-2, with 11 nucleotides matching TRBD2. Source material: peripheral blood. CDR3 coding DNA: TGTGCCAGCAGCTTGACTAGCGGGAGCACCGGGGAGCTGTTTTTT. Its protein product is CASSLTSGSTGELFF.